A selection of T cell receptor beta chains follows, all from one sample in a study of control samples from healthy donors and cancer patients. The protocol was immunoSEQ multiplex PCR, while the TCRdb copy is restricted to in-frame clones and leaves out a portion. The sample gives 60,000 to 80,000 clones, roughly 90% of which show up once; over 3.5% is in the top ten. Input material: blood. The receptors shown here come from a woman in her forties or fifties in good health. Both conserved end residues are part of each CDR3. The D gene is left open where the match is weak.

cdr3_nt cdr3_aa v_call d_call j_call cdr3_length
TGTGCCAGCAGCACGAGTTACAGGGCGAGGATGAACACTGAAGCTTTCTTT CASSTSYRARMNTEAFF TRBV7-2 - TRBJ1-1 17
TGCGCCAGCAGCCGGGGCCGAGGGAGAGGCGAAAAACTGTTTTTT CASSRGRGRGEKLFF TRBV5-1 - TRBJ1-4 15
TGTGCCAGCAGCCAATCATTCAGGGGGAATGAAAAACTGTTTTTT CASSQSFRGNEKLFF TRBV16 TRBD1 TRBJ1-4 15
TGTGCCAGCAGCCCCACAGCTACCGGGGAGCTGTTTTTT CASSPTATGELFF TRBV7-9 - TRBJ2-2 13
TGTGCCAGCAGCCATCGTGGACAGGGCTACGAGCAGTACTTC CASSHRGQGYEQYF TRBV5-4 TRBD1 TRBJ2-7 14
TGTGCCAGCAGCGTAGGGACTAGCGGAGGTTGGGAGCAGTACTTC CASSVGTSGGWEQYF TRBV9 TRBD2 TRBJ2-7 15
TGTGCCAGCAGTTTATTGGGAAATGAGCAGTTCTTC CASSLLGNEQFF TRBV28 - TRBJ2-1 12
TGCGCCAGCAGCCACCTCGACAGCTTCCAGGAGACCCAGTACTTC CASSHLDSFQETQYF TRBV4-1 - TRBJ2-5 15
TGTGCCAGCAGCCCGGGTGGAGAGGGGACCCAGTACTTC CASSPGGEGTQYF TRBV7-3 - TRBJ2-5 13
TGTGCCAGCAGCCAAGACCCCCTAGTGCCCCGCCCGTACTTC CASSQDPLVPRPYF TRBV3-1/TRBV3-2 - TRBJ2-4 14
TGTGCCTGGAGTATTACTAGCTACAATGAGCAGTTCTTC CAWSITSYNEQFF TRBV30 - TRBJ2-1 13